This TCR beta chain appears in the sequencing data of a study of blood T cell repertoires in COVID-19. About the research overall: COVID-19 samples, acute and convalescent, were from the United States, Italy and Spain.

Libraries were prepared by immunoSEQ multiplex PCR; TCRdb keeps only in-frame clonotypes and omits some of them. The sample shows roughly 150,000 clones, approximately 81% of them seen only once. This clone was observed at least ten times. Different DNA sequences within this sample yield the same CDR3. Germline loops: CDR1 MDHEN, CDR2 SYDVKM. Trimming cost V 5 bases and J 0 bases; bases outside gene matches: 3. The CDR3 covers 15 residues. The origin of this receptor is a woman older than 75 with active or convalescent COVID-19. This chain links TRBV28 with TRBJ1-3, with 8 positions matching TRBD1. Specimen: peripheral blood. The CDR3 DNA follows: TGTGCCAGCAGTCCTACAGGGGGCTCTGGAAACACCATATATTTT. Its protein product is CASSPTGGSGNTIYF.